The 12 T cell receptor beta chains below were found in one sample sequenced in a study of T-cell reconstitution after alpha-beta-depleted transplantation in children. Overall study findings and caveats: T-cell counts and diversity at one year post-transplant came mainly from newly produced T cells.

Their cognate antigens are unknown. Unique molecular identifiers were built into the TCRbeta library. TCRdb reprocessed the PCR reads with MiXCR, giving one entry per CDR3 protein. The sample has some 300,000 distinct CDR3 sequences; over 7.5% are singletons. The material sequenced was peripheral blood, taken 360 days after TCRalphabeta/CD19-depleted stem cell transplant. The source is a female patient aged 2 to 10 who had a stem cell transplant for Fanconi anemia, so the T cells may come from the graft donor.

In this sample, this clonotype turned up a few times. The V gene is TRBV9, the J gene TRBJ1-1; D gene ambiguous. The CDR3 runs 13 residues. The germline V and J ends were trimmed by 0 bases and 1 base, with 4 bases remaining between them. Germline V gene data show CDR1 as SGDLS and CDR2 as YYNGEE. This CDR3 reads CASSVVPNTEAFF. The CDR3 DNA is TGTGCCAGCAGCGTAGTCCCGAACACTGAAGCTTTCTTT.

This clonotype occurred many times. This rearrangement joins TRBV7-9 to TRBJ2-3; D remains ambiguous. Germline CDR1 SEHNR, CDR2 FQNEAQ (reference sequence). The CDR3 has 13 residues. V was pared by 5 bases and J by 0 bases, with 6 bases between. The chain's CDR3 is CASSAPSTDTQYF. DNA of the CDR3: TGTGCCAGCAGCGCCCCTAGCACAGATACGCAGTATTTT.

This clonotype was detected ten times or more. This sequence joins TRBV20-1 and TRBJ2-2; 11 bases line up with TRBD2. The CDR3 extends over 13 amino acids. Germline assignment: CDR1 DFQATT and CDR2 SNEGSKA (reference sequence). V shed 6 bases and J 6 bases; nucleotides not matched to a gene: 3. As DNA, the CDR3 is TGCAGTGCCCGTAGCGGGGGGGCCGGGGAGCTGTTTTTT. Its protein product is CSARSGGAGELFF.

The genes are TRBV6-5 and TRBJ2-5; TRBD2 matches at 12 bases. CDR3 length equals 15 residues. V lost 4 bases and J lost 4; bases outside the gene matches: 4. Germline V gives CDR1 MNHEY, CDR2 SVGAGI. CDR3: CASSSSGGALETQYF. Written as DNA, the CDR3 is TGTGCCAGCAGTTCTAGCGGGGGGGCATTAGAGACCCAGTACTTC.

This clonotype was found a few times. The chain combines TRBV12-3 or TRBV12-4 with TRBJ1-6; 10 nucleotides align to TRBD1. The CDR3 loop spans 14 amino acids. J was trimmed by 10 bases and V by 6 bases; bases with no gene match: 6. The CDR3 sequence is CASSRRDRGSPLHF. The CDR3 DNA sequence: TGTGCCAGCAGCCGTAGGGACAGGGGATCACCCCTCCACTTT.

This clonotype was seen at least ten times. This chain's CDR3 is CASRSDMTVSYEQYF. DNA for the CDR3: TGCGCCAGCAGGTCGGACATGACAGTATCCTACGAGCAGTACTTC. The chain recombines TRBV5-1 with TRBJ2-7; the D gene is possibly TRBD1 (5 bases). The V gene's germline CDR1 is SGHRS and CDR2 YFSETQ. The CDR3 contains 15 residues. V was pared by 5 bases and J by 1 base, with 16 bases between.

The chain has TRBV6-5 and TRBJ2-1; D could derive from TRBD1 or TRBD2 (5 bases each). With 4 bases removed from V and 7 bases from J, the gap between germline ends came to 14 bases. CDR3 size: 14 residues. The germline gives CDR1 MNHEY, CDR2 SVGAGI. CDR3 residues: CASSSGPGVNEQFF. CDR3 in DNA: TGTGCCAGCAGTTCGGGACCCGGGGTAAATGAGCAGTTCTTC.

This clonotype was recorded many times. V is TRBV10-3 and J is TRBJ2-1; 7 bases fit TRBD2. There are 16 residues in the CDR3. The J segment lost 5 bases and the V segment lost 6 bases, leaving 13 bases of the junction unmatched. Germline CDR1 reads ENHRY; CDR2 reads SYGVKD. The CDR3 DNA reads TGTGCCATCAGGGGACCCGGGGAGGGTTACGACAATGAGCAGTTCTTC. It is translated as CAIRGPGEGYDNEQFF.

This clonotype was detected ten times or more. This chain connects TRBV12-3 or TRBV12-4 to TRBJ2-7, with 11 nucleotides matching TRBD2. The CDR3 totals 14 residues. J gave up 4 bases and V 6 bases, and 5 bases lay outside the gene matches. CDR3 bases: TGTGCCAGCAGGACGGGACTAGCGGAATACGAGCAGTACTTC. Amino acids: CASRTGLAEYEQYF.

Comment on this clonotype: The CDR3 does not close with the conserved phenylalanine or tryptophan, likely indicating a read error. The rearrangement uses TRBV6-5 and TRBJ1-4, with D perhaps matching TRBD1 (5 bases). CDR1 and CDR2 (germline): MNHEY, SVGAGI. V gave up 5 bases and J gave up 8 bases, with 6 bases separating them. There are 11 residues in the CDR3. CDR3 coding DNA: TGTGCCAGCAGTCCAGGGGAAAAACTGTTTTCT. Translating gives CASSPGEKLFS.

Many counts were recorded for this clonotype. This sequence joins TRBV28 and TRBJ2-5; D unresolved. V lost 5 bases and J lost 4, with 11 bases in between. Per the germline V gene, CDR1 is MDHEN and CDR2 is SYDVKM. This CDR3 region has 13 residues. The CDR3 region has the DNA TGTGCCAGCAGTCCCTTCTCCACAGAGACCCAGTACTTC. This gives the protein CASSPFSTETQYF.

This clonotype came up a few times. In DNA form, the CDR3 reads TGCGCCAGCAGCTTGTATTCGTGGGACAGTCTGGACGAGACCCAGTACTTC. Translated, it gives CASSLYSWDSLDETQYF. J is TRBJ2-5 and V is TRBV5-1, with 7 bases aligning to TRBD1. Germline CDR1 reads SGHRS; CDR2 reads YFSETQ. The CDR3 is 17 residues long. With V trimmed by 1 base and J by 5 bases, 14 bases remained unmatched.